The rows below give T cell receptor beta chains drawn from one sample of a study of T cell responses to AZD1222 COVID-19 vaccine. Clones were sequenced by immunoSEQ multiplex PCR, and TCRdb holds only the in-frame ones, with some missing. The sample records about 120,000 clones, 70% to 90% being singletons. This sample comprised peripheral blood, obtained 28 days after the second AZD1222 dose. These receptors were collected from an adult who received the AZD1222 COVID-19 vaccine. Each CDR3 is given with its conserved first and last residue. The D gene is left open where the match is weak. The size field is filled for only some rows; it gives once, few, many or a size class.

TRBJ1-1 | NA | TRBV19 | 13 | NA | TGTGCCAGTAGCCGGTGGGGGGACACTGAAGCTTTCTTT | CASSRWGDTEAFF
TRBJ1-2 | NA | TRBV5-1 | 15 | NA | TGCGCCAGCAGCTCGTCTGGAGGGTTAAACTATGGCTACACCTTC | CASSSSGGLNYGYTF
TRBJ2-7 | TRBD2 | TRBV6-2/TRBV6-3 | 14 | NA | TGTGCCAGCAGTTGGAACGGGAGGGCGTACGAGCAGTACTTC | CASSWNGRAYEQYF
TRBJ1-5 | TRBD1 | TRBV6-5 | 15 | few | TGTGCCAGCAGACCCGGGACAGATAGCAATCAGCCCCAGCATTTT | CASRPGTDSNQPQHF
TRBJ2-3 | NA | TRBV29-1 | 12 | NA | TGCAGCGTTAGGAGGAGCACAGATACGCAGTATTTT | CSVRRSTDTQYF
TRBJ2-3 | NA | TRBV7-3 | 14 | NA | TGTGCCAGCTCTCCCGGGGGGCCGGCAGATACGCAGTATTTT | CASSPGGPADTQYF
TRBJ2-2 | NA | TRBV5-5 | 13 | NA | TGTGCCAGCAGCTTGGCGTGGGGCGGGGAGCTGTTTTTT | CASSLAWGGELFF
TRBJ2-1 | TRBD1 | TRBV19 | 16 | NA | TGTGCCAGTAGTATAGCCGGGACAGGGCGAGGCAATGAGCAGTTCTTC | CASSIAGTGRGNEQFF
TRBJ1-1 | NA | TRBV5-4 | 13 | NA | TGTGCCAGCAGCGTGGAGGCAGACACTGAAGCTTTCTTT | CASSVEADTEAFF
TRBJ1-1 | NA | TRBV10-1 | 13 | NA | TGCGCCAGTCAGGATGCTCGGGACACTGAAGCTTTCTTT | CASQDARDTEAFF
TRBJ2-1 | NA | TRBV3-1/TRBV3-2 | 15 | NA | TGTGCCAGCAGCCGCGGGGTAGCGGAAACAAATGAGCAGTTCTTC | CASSRGVAETNEQFF
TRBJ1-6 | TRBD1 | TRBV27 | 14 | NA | TGTGCCAGCAGTGGTCAGGGGGCCGCTCTACCCCTCCACTTT | CASSGQGAALPLHF
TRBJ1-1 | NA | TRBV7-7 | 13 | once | TGTGCTAGCAGCCACGACAAGAACACTGAAGCTTTCTTT | CASSHDKNTEAFF
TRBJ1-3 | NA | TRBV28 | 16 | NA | TGTGCCAGCAGTTTATCGGCGTTTCCCTCTGGAAACACCATATATTTT | CASSLSAFPSGNTIYF
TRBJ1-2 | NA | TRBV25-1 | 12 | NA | TGTGCCAGCAGTGAGCGGGCCTATGGCTACACCTTC | CASSERAYGYTF
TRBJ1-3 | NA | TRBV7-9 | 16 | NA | TGTGCCAGCTCACCTCGGAGGGTAACCTCTGGAAACACCATATATTTT | CASSPRRVTSGNTIYF
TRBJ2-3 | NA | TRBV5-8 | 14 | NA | TGTGCCAGCAGCTTGACAGCCGACAGGGATACGCAGTATTTT | CASSLTADRDTQYF
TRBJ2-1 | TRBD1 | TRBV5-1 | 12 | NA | TGCGCCAGCAGCCTACAGGGGCGTGAGCAGTTCTTC | CASSLQGREQFF
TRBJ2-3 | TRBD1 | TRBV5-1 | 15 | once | TGCGCCAGCAGCAGGACAGGGACTCGCACAGATACGCAGTATTTT | CASSRTGTRTDTQYF
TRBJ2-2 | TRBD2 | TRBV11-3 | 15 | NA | TGTGCCAGCAGCTTAGTTTCGGGGGGCACCGGGGAGCTGTTTTTT | CASSLVSGGTGELFF
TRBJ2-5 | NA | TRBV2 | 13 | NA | TGTGCCAGCAGTGGCCTGGGGGAAGAGACCCAGTACTTC | CASSGLGEETQYF
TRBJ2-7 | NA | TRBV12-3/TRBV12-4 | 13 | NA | TGTGCCAGCACGGCAGGGTCCACTCGCGAGCAGTACTTC | CASTAGSTREQYF
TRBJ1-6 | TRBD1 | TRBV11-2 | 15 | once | TGTGCCAGCAGAACATACAGGGGGCGGAATTCACCCCTCCACTTT | CASRTYRGRNSPLHF
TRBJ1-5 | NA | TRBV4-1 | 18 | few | TGCGCCAGCAGCCAAGAGGATCCTATGGCAGGGGTCAATCAGCCCCAGCATTTT | CASSQEDPMAGVNQPQHF
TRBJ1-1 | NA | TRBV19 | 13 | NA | TGTGCCAGTAGTATTACGGACGGCACTGAAGCTTTCTTT | CASSITDGTEAFF
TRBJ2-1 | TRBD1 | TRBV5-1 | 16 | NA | TGCGCCAGCAGCACCCGGGACAGGACTTCCTACAATGAGCATTTCTTC | CASSTRDRTSYNEHFF
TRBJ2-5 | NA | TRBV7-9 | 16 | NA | TGTGCCAGCAGCTTAGCGCCTCTACGGTTGGAAGAGACCCAGTACTTC | CASSLAPLRLEETQYF
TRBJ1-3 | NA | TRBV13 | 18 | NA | TGTGCCAGCAGCCCCCGTGGGGGACGGTCCCCCTCTGGAAACACCATATATTTT | CASSPRGGRSPSGNTIYF
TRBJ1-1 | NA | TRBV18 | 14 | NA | TGTGCCAGCTCACCGAATTCAGGGGAGACTGAAGCTTTCTTT | CASSPNSGETEAFF
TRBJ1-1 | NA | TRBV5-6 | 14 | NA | TGTGCCAGCAGCTACCCTAGGGAGGGCACTGAAGCTTTCTTT | CASSYPREGTEAFF
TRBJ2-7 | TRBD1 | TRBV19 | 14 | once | TGTGCCAGTAGTGCCGGACAGGGCGTCTACGAGCAGTACTTC | CASSAGQGVYEQYF
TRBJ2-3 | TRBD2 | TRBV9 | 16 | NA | TGTGCCAGCAGCCCTCGGACTAGCGGGGGCACAGATACGCAGTATTTT | CASSPRTSGGTDTQYF
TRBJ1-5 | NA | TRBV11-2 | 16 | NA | TGTGCCAGCAGCTTAGGAATAGGGAGGGGTATAGGGGCCCAGCATTTT | CASSLGIGRGIGAQHF
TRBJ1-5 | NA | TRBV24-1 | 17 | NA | TGTGCCACCAGTGATTTTATTTTCGTAGGGAAAGATCAGCCCCAGCATTTT | CATSDFIFVGKDQPQHF
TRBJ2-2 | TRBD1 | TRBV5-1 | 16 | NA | TGCGCCAGCAGCTTACACCACAGGGGTAACACCGGGGAGCTGTTTTTT | CASSLHHRGNTGELFF
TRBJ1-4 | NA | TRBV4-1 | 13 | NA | TGCGCCAGCACCAGGGACCCGAATGAAAAACTGTTTTTT | CASTRDPNEKLFF
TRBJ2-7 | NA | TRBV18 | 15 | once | TGTGCCAGCTCACCTGGGTCAACTAAAAACTACGAGCAGTACTTC | CASSPGSTKNYEQYF
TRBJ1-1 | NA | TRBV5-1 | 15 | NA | TGCGCCAGCAGCTTGGCACAGGAAATGAACACTGAAGCTTTCTTT | CASSLAQEMNTEAFF
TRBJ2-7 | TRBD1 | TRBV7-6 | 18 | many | TGTGCCAGCAGCTTGCGCACAGGGGGTGTAGATAGCTCCTACGAGCAGTACTTC | CASSLRTGGVDSSYEQYF
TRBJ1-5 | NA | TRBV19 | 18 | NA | TGTGCCAGTAGTATAGATCGCACCCAGGGGAATAGCAATCAGCCCCAGCATTTT | CASSIDRTQGNSNQPQHF
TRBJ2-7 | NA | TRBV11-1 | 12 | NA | TGTGCCAGCAGCAGCACCAGGTACGAGCAGTACTTC | CASSSTRYEQYF
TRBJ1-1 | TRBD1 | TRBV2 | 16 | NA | TGTGCCAGCAGGAGGGGACAGGGACTCCGGAACACTGAAGCTTTCTTT | CASRRGQGLRNTEAFF
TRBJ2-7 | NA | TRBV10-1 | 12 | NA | TGCGCCAGCAGCCGGAGCTCCTACGAGCAGTACTTC | CASSRSSYEQYF
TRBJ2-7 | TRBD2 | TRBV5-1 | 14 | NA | TGCGCCAGCAGCATCTCTAGCGGCTCCTACGAGCAGTACTTC | CASSISSGSYEQYF
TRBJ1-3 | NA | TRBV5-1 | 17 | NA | TGCGCCAGCAGCTTGGGGCCGGGCGCGAACTCTGGAAACACCATATATTTT | CASSLGPGANSGNTIYF
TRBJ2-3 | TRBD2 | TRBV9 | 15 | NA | TGTGCCAGCAGCGTAGCGGGGGGTTTCACAGATACGCAGTATTTT | CASSVAGGFTDTQYF
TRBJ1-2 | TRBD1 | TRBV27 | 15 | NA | TGTGCCAGCAGTTTATTACAGGGGGCGCCTTATGGCTACACCTTC | CASSLLQGAPYGYTF
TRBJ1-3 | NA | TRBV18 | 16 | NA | TGTGCCAGCTCACCTAATCCGGGGGAGCCTGGAAACACCATATATTTT | CASSPNPGEPGNTIYF
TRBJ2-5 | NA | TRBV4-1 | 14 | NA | TGCGCCAGCAGCCAAGTGTTTACAGCGGAGACCCAGTACTTC | CASSQVFTAETQYF
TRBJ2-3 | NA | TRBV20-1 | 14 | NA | TGCAGTGCTAGTCCCCCCGGTGGCACAGATACGCAGTATTTT | CSASPPGGTDTQYF
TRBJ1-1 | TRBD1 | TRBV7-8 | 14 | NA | TGTGCCAGCAGCTTACAGGGGGCGAACACTGAAGCTTTCTTT | CASSLQGANTEAFF